Listed here is a single T cell receptor beta chain. The CDR3 is 17 residues long. Germline lookup yields CDR1 SGHNT and CDR2 YENEEA. V was pared by 0 bases and J by 1 base, with 13 bases between. The assay was immunoSEQ multiplex PCR, and TCRdb's table has in-frame clones only and misses some. The table has 95,000 to 100,000 clones, more than 90% seen once. The data stem from a study of technical replicates of blood from a handful of donors. The sample was T cells isolated from PBMCs. The V gene is TRBV11-3, the J gene TRBJ2-1; a weak D match, TRBD2 (6 bases). The TCR was taken from a human donor in good health. CDR3 in DNA: TGTGCCAGCAGCTTAGATGTTAGCGGCACTTCCTACAATGAGCAGTTCTTC. Translated, it gives CASSLDVSGTSYNEQFF.